This T cell receptor beta chain was profiled in a study of blood T cells in healthy people across ages. A second PCR of about 6 to 11 cycles used a sample-barcoded 5' primer and a J-beta primer mix. TCRdb called the 5' RACE reads again in MiXCR, with one record for every CDR3 protein. The repertoire holds roughly 680,000 distinct CDR3 sequences, with roughly 21% as singletons. CDR1 is SNHLY, CDR2 FYNNEI, per germline. The CDR3 is 16 residues long. V shed 3 bases and J shed 3 bases, with 18 bases lying between them. The receptor comes from a man between 70 and 80 years old in good health. What was sequenced was blood. This chain uses TRBV2 with TRBJ2-7; tentative D call: TRBD1 (6 bases). The CDR3 DNA reads TGTGCCAGCAGTGAGTTGGTACAGGGAGATATCTACGAGCAGTACTTC. As protein: CASSELVQGDIYEQYF.